This T cell receptor beta chain came from a study of blood T cells in healthy people across ages. A second roughly 7 to 12 cycle PCR used barcoded and J-beta primers. TCRdb reprocessed the 5' RACE reads via MiXCR and lists one record per CDR3 protein. The sample consists of around 500,000 distinct CDR3 sequences, about 28% of them appearing once. The germline V gene encodes CDR1 MNHEY and CDR2 SVGAGI. This CDR3 comprises 13 residues. With V trimmed by 8 bases and J by 11 bases, 14 bases remained unmatched. The same sample was also studied in work on T cells of mothers and their children.

Sample: blood. The chain recombines TRBV6-5 with TRBJ2-7; 8 nucleotides align to TRBD2. This sequence originates from a boy aged 2 to 10 in good health. The CDR3 nucleotides read TGTGCCAGCGGCGGGGGGCCTCTCAGTTGGGAGTACTTC. Encoded protein: CASGGGPLSWEYF.